This is a list of T cell receptor beta chains from one sample in a study of T cells after posttransplantation cyclophosphamide. Sequencing used immunoSEQ multiplex PCR; TCRdb keeps in-frame clones, though not all of them. The sample shows 35,000 to 40,000 clones, none of them appearing just once. The sample comprised PBMCs. The receptor set was obtained from a man between 25 and 39 years old in good health and a related stem cell transplant donor. CDR3s include the opening cysteine and the closing phenylalanine or tryptophan. D genes are given only for firm matches. Clone sizes are given selectively: once, few, many, or a class where the clone is expanded.

TRBD1	TRBJ1-2	few	TRBV7-6	CASSLYTGGAYGYTF	TGTGCCAGCAGCTTATATACAGGGGGCGCGTATGGCTACACCTTC
.	TRBJ1-5	many	TRBV4-2	CASSQGGQNNQPQHF	TGTGCCAGCAGCCAAGGAGGACAGAACAATCAGCCCCAGCATTTT
.	TRBJ1-2	many	TRBV5-1	CASSLARGNHYGYTF	TGCGCCAGCAGCTTGGCGCGGGGTAATCACTATGGCTACACCTTC
TRBD1	TRBJ1-5	many	TRBV5-6	CASSFSRDRDQPQHF	TGTGCCAGCAGCTTCAGCCGGGACAGGGATCAGCCCCAGCATTTT
.	TRBJ2-1	many	TRBV7-9	CASSLGGQNVDNEQFF	TGTGCCAGCAGCTTAGGAGGACAGAACGTCGACAATGAGCAGTTCTTC
TRBD1	TRBJ2-1	many	TRBV7-9	CASSRQGSVLSNEQFF	TGTGCCAGCAGTCGACAGGGGTCCGTATTGAGCAATGAGCAGTTCTTC
.	TRBJ1-4	many	TRBV5-1	CASSLAIGGAKEKLFF	TGCGCCAGCAGCTTGGCCATCGGAGGGGCGAAAGAAAAACTGTTTTTT
.	TRBJ2-5	many	TRBV4-1	CASSQERPQETQYF	TGCGCCAGCAGCCAAGAAAGGCCCCAAGAGACCCAGTACTTC
TRBD2	TRBJ2-1	many	TRBV7-8	CASSLANLAGSSYNEQFF	TGTGCCAGCAGCTTAGCTAACCTAGCGGGGAGCTCCTACAATGAGCAGTTCTTC
.	TRBJ2-7	many	TRBV10-2	CASGLRQSTSYEQYF	TGCGCCAGCGGCCTGCGACAGTCAACTTCCTACGAGCAGTACTTC
TRBD1	TRBJ2-5	few	TRBV25-1	CAGSEYRGSETQYF	TGTGCCGGCAGTGAATACAGGGGGAGCGAGACCCAGTACTTC
.	TRBJ1-3	many	TRBV14	CASSHPHSRNTIYF	TGTGCCAGCAGCCATCCCCACTCGAGAAACACCATATATTTT
.	TRBJ1-1	many	TRBV7-7	CARRFCSNTEAFF	TGTGCCAGAAGGTTCTGCTCCAACACTGAAGCTTTCTTT
TRBD1	TRBJ2-5	many	TRBV28	CASSWVDRRETQYF	TGTGCCAGCAGTTGGGTGGACAGGCGAGAGACCCAGTACTTC
TRBD2	TRBJ2-1	few	TRBV6-1	CANQLWGGGNEQFF	TGTGCCAACCAATTATGGGGCGGGGGGAATGAGCAGTTCTTC
.	TRBJ2-5	.	TRBV24-1	CATSDLRQGVETQYF	TGTGCCACCAGTGATTTAAGGCAGGGCGTGGAGACCCAGTACTTC
.	TRBJ2-3	.	TRBV28	CASSLGLSTDTQYF	TGTGCCAGCAGTTTAGGACTATCCACAGATACGCAGTATTTT
TRBD1	TRBJ1-1	few	TRBV12-3/TRBV12-4	CASIIQGWNTEAFF	TGTGCCAGCATCATACAGGGGTGGAACACTGAAGCTTTCTTT
TRBD1	TRBJ2-1	many	TRBV11-2	CASSPGQGPRSSYNEQFF	TGTGCCAGCAGCCCGGGACAGGGGCCAAGAAGCTCCTACAATGAGCAGTTCTTC
TRBD1	TRBJ1-5	many	TRBV4-2	CASSQVTGVEQPQHF	TGTGCCAGCAGCCAGGTGACAGGGGTAGAACAGCCCCAGCATTTT
.	TRBJ1-2	many	TRBV2	CASKEGDGDRINYGYTF	TGTGCCAGCAAGGAGGGGGATGGAGATAGGATCAACTATGGCTACACCTTC
TRBD2	TRBJ2-5	many	TRBV28	CASSLTTSGETQYF	TGTGCCAGCAGTTTAACGACTAGCGGGGAGACCCAGTACTTC